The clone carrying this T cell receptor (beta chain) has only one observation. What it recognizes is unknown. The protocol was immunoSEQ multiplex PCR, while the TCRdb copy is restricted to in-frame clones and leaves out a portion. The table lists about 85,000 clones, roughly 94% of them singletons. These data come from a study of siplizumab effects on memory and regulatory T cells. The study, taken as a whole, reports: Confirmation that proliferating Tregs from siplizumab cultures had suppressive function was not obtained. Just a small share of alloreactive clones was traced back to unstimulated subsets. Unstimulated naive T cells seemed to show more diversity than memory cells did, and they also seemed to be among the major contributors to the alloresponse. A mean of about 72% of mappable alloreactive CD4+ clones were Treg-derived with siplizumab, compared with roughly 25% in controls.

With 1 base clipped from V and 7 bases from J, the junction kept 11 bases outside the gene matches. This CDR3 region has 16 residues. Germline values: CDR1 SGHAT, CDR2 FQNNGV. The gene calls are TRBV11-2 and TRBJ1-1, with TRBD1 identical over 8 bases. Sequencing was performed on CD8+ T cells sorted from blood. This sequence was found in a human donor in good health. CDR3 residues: CASSLGGDRLRGEAFF. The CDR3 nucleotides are TGTGCCAGCAGCTTAGGGGGGGACAGGCTGAGGGGTGAAGCTTTCTTT. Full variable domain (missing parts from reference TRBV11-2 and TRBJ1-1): EAGVAQSPRYKIIEKRQSVAFWCNPISGHATLYWYQQILGQGPKLLIQFQNNGVVDDSQLPKDRFSAERLKGVDSTLKIQPAKLEDSAVYLCASSLGGDRLRGEAFFGQGTRLTVV.